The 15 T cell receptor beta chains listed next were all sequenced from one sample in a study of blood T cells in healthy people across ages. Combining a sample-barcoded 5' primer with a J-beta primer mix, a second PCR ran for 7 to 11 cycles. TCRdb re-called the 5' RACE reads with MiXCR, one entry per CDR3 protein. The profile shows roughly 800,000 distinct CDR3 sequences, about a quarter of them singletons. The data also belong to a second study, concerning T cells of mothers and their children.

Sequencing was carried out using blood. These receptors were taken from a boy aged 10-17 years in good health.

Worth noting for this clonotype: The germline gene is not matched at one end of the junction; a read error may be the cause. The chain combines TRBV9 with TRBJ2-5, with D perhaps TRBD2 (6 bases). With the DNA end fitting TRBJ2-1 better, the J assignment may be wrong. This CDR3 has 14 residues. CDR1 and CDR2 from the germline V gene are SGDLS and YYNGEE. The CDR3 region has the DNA TGTGCCAACAGCGTAGGAGGGACCTCCGGGGAGCAGTTCTTC. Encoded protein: CANSVGGTSGEQFF.

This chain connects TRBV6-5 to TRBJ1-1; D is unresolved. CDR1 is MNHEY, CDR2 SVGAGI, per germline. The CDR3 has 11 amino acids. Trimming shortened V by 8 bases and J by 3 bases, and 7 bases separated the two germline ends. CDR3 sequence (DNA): TGTGCCAGCGCCCGGGACACTGAAGCTTTCTTT. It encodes CASARDTEAFF.

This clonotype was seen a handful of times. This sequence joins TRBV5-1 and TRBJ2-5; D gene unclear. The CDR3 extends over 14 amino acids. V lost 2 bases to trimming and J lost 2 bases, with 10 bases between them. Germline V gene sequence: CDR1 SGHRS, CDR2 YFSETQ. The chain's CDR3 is CASSFAEKQETQYF. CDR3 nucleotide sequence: TGCGCCAGCAGCTTCGCGGAAAAACAAGAGACCCAGTACTTC.

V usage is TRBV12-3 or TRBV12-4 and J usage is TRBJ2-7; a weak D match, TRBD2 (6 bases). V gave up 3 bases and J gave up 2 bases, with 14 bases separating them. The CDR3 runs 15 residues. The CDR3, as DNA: TGTGCCAGCAGTTTTACTCCCGGGGGACCCTACGAGCAGTACTTC. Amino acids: CASSFTPGGPYEQYF.

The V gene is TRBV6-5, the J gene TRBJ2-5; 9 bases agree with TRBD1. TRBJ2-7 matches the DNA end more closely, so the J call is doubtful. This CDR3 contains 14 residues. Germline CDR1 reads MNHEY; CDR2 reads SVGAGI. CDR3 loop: CASSPDRGNNEQYF. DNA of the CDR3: TGTGCCAGCAGCCCGGACAGGGGTAACAACGAGCAGTACTTC.

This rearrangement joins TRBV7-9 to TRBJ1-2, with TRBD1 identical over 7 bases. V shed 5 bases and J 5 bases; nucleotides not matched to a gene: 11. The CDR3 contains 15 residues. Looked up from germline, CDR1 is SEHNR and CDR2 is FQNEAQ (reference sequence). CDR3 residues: CASSAYRGGNYGYTF. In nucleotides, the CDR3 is TGTGCCAGCAGCGCTTACAGGGGAGGAAATTATGGCTACACCTTC.

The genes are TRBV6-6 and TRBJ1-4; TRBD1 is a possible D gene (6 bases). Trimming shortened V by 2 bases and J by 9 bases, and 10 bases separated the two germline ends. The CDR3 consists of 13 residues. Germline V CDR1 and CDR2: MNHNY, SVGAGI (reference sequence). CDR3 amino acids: CASSYPQGKKLFF. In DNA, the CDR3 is TGTGCCAGCAGTTACCCACAGGGTAAAAAACTGTTTTTT.

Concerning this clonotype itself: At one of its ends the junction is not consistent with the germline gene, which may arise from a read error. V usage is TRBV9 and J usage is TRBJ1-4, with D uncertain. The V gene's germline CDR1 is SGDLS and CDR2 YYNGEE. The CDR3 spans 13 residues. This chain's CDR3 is CASSVGPNEKLFF. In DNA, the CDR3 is TGTGCTAGCAGCGTAGGGCCTAATGAAAAACTGTTTTTT.

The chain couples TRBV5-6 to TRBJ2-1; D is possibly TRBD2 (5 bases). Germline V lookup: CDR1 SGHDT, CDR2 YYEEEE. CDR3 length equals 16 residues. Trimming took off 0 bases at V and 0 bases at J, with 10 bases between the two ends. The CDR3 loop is CASSLGRRSSYNEQFF. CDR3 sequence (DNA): TGTGCCAGCAGCTTGGGCCGGAGGAGCTCCTACAATGAGCAGTTCTTC. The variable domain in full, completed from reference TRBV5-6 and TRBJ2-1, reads DAGVTQSPTHLIKTRGQQVTLRCSPKSGHDTVSWYQQALGQGPQFIFQYYEEEERQRGNFPDRFSGHQFPNYSSELNVNALLLGDSALYLCASSLGRRSSYNEQFFGPGTRLTVL.

The chain's CDR3 is CASSPGATDRTYEQYF. CDR3 sequence (DNA): TGTGCCAGCAGCCCCGGGGCGACCGACCGAACCTACGAGCAGTACTTC. V gene TRBV7-6 combines with J gene TRBJ2-7; either TRBD1 or TRBD2 may fit D (5 bases each). The V gene's germline CDR1 is SGHVS and CDR2 FNYEAQ. The CDR3 length is 16 residues. The germline V and J ends were trimmed by 5 bases and 2 bases, with 19 bases remaining between them.

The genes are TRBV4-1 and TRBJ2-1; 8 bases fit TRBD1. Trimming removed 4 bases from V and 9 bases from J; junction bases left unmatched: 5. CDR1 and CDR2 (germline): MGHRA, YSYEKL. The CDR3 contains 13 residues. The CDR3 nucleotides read TGCGCCAGCAGCCCCCGACAGGGGAGTGAGCAGTTCTTC. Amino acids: CASSPRQGSEQFF.

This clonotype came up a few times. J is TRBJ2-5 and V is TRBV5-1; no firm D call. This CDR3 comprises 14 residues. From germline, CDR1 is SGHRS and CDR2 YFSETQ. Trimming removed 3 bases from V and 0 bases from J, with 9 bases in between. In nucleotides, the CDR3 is TGCGCCAGCAGCTCCGGACCGGACCAAGAGACCCAGTACTTC. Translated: CASSSGPDQETQYF.

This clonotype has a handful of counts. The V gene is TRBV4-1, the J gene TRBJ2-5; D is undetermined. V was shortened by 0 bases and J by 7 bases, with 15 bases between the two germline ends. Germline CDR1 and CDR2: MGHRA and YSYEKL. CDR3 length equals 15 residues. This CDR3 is CASSQEGLAARTQYF. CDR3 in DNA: TGCGCCAGCAGCCAAGAGGGGTTGGCAGCTCGGACCCAGTACTTC.

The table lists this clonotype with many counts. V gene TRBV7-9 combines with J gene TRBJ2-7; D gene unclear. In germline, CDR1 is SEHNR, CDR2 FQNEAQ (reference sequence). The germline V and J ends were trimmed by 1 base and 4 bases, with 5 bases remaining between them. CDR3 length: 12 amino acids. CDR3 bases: TGTGCCAGCAGCTTAGTGGAGTACGAGCAGTACTTC. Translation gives CASSLVEYEQYF.

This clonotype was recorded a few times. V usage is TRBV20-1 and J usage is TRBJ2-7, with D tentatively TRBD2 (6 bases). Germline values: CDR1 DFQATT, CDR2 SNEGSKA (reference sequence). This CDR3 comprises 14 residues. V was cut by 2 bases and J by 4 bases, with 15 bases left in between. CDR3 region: CSARRLDLPYEQYF. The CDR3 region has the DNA TGCAGTGCTAGAAGACTAGATTTACCTTACGAGCAGTACTTC.